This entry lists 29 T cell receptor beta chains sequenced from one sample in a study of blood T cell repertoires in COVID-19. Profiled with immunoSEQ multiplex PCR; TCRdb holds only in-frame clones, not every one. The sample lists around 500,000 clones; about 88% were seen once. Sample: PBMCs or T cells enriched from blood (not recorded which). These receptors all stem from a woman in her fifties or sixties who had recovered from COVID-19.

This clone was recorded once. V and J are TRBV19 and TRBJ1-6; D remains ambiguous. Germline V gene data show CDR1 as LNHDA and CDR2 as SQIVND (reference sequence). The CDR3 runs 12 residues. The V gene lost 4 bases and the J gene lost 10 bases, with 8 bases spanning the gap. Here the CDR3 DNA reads TGTGCCAGTAGTACGACAACCTCACCCCTCCACTTT. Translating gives CASSTTTSPLHF.

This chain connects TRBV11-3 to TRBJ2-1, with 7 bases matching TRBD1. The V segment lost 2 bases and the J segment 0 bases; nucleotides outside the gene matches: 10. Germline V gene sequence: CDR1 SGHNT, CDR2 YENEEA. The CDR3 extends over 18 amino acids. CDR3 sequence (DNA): TGTGCCAGCAGCTTATCCCTATTAGGGGACAGCTCCTACAATGAGCAGTTCTTC. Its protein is CASSLSLLGDSSYNEQFF.

The CDR3 DNA reads as TGTGCCAGCAGCTTGAATCAGGGGCTGCCCTACGAGCAGTACTTC. Protein: CASSLNQGLPYEQYF. The chain recombines TRBV11-2 with TRBJ2-7; D is perhaps TRBD1 (6 bases). Germline V CDR1 and CDR2: SGHAT, FQNNGV. The CDR3 is 15 amino acids. With 3 bases removed from V and 2 bases from J, the gap between germline ends came to 14 bases.

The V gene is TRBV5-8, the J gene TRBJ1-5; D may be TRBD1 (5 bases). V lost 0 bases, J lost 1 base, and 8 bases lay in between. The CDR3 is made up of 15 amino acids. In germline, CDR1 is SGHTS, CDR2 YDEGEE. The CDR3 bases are TGTGCCAGCAGCTTGGCAGGGTTAAGCAATCAGCCCCAGCATTTT. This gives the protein CASSLAGLSNQPQHF.

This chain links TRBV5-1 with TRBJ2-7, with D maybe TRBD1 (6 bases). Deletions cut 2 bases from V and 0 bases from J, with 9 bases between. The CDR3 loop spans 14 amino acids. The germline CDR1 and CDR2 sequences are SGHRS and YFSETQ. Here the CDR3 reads CASSFIGGSYEQYV. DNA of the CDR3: TGCGCCAGCAGCTTCATAGGGGGCTCCTACGAGCAGTACGTC.

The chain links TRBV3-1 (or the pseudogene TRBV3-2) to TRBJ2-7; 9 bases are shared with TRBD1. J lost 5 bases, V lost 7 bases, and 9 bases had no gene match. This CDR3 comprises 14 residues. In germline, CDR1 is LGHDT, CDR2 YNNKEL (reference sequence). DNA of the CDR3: TGTGCCAGCACAACGAGGGACAGGGCGGACGAGCAGTACGTC. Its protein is CASTTRDRADEQYV.

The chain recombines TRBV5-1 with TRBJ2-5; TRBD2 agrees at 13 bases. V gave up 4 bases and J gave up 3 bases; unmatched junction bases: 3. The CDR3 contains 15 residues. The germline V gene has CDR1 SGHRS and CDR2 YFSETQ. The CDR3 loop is CASSIGTSGEETQYF. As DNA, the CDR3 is TGCGCCAGCAGCATTGGGACTAGCGGGGAAGAGACCCAGTACTTC.

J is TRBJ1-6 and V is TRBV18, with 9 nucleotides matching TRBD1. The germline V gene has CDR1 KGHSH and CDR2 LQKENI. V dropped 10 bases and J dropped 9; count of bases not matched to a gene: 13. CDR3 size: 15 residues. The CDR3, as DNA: TGTGCCACCTCCCCCTTGGGACAGGGAAGTTCACCCCTCCACTTT. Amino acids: CATSPLGQGSSPLHF.

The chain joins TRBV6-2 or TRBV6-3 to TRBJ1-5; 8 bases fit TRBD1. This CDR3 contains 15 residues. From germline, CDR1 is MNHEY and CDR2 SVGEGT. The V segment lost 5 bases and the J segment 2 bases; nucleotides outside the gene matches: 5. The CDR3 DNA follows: TGTGCCAGCAGTACGGAGACAGGGGGCAATCAGCCCCAGCATTTT. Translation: CASSTETGGNQPQHF.

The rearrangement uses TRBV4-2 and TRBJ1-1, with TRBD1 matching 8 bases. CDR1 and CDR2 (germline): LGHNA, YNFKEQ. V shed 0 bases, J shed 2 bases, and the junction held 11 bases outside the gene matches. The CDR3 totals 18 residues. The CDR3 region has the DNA TGTGCCAGCAGCCAAGAAGGAGGACAGGGTTTCAGAAACACTGAAGCTTTCTTT. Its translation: CASSQEGGQGFRNTEAFF.

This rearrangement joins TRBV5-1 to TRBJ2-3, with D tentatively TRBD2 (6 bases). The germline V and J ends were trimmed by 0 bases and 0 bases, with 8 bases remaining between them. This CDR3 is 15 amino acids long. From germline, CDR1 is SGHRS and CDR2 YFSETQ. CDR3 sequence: CASSLGRGSTDTQYF. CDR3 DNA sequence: TGCGCCAGCAGCTTGGGGCGGGGTAGCACAGATACGCAGTATTTT.

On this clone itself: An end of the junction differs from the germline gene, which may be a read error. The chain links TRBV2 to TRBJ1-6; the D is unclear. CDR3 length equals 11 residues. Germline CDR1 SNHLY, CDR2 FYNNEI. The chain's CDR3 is CASGDGSPLHF. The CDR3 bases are TGTGCCAGCGGTGACGGTTCACCCCTCCACTTT.

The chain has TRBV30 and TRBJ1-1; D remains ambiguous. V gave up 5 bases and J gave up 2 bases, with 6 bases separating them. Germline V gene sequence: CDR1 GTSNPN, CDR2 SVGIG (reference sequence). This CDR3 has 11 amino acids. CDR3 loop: CAWGTNTEAFF. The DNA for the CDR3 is TGTGCCTGGGGCACAAACACTGAAGCTTTCTTT.

The CDR3 DNA follows: TGTGCCAGCAGGAGGACAACAACGTACGAGCAGTACTTC. Amino acids: CASRRTTTYEQYF. The V call is TRBV27, the J call TRBJ2-7, with a possible D match to TRBD1 (5 bases). CDR1 MNHEY and CDR2 SMNVEV come from the germline V gene (reference sequence). CDR3 length: 13 residues. V was shortened by 6 bases and J by 4 bases, with 13 bases between the two germline ends.

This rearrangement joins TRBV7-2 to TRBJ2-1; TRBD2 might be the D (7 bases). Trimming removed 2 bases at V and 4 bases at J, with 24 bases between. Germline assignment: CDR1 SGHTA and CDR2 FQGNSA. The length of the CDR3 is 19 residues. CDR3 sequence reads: CASSLSGLAGALRYNEQFF. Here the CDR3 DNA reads TGTGCCAGCAGCTTATCAGGGCTGGCGGGGGCCCTTCGATACAATGAGCAGTTCTTC.

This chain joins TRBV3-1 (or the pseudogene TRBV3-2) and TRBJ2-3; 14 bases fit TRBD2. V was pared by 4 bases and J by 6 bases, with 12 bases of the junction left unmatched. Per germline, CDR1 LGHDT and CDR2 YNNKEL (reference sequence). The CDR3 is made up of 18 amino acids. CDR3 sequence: CASSLRTSGGIGRDTQYF. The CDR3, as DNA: TGTGCCAGCAGCCTCAGGACTAGCGGGGGGATCGGCCGCGATACGCAGTATTTT.

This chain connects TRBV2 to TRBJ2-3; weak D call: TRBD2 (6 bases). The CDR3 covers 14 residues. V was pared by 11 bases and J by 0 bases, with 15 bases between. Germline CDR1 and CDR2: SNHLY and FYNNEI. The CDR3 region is CAGLSGSSTDTQYF. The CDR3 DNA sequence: TGTGCCGGCCTTAGCGGTTCTAGCACAGATACGCAGTATTTT.

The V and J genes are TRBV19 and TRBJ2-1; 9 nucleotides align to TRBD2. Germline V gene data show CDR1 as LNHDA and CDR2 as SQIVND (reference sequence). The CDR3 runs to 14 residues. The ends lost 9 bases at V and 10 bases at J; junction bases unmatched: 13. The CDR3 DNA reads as TGTGCCAGCAATAGCGGGGGAACTGGGGGCGAGCAGTTCTTC. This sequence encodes CASNSGGTGGEQFF. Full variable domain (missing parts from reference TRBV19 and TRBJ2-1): DGGITQSPKYLFRKEGQNVTLSCEQNLNHDAMYWYRQDPGQGLRLIYYSQIVNDFQKGDIAEGYSVSREKKESFPLTVTSAQKNPTAFYLCASNSGGTGGEQFFGPGTRLTVL.

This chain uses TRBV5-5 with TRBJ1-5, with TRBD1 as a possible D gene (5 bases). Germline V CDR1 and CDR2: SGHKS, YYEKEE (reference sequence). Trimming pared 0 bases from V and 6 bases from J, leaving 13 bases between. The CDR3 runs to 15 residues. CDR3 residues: CASSLETPGSQPQHF. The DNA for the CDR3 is TGTGCCAGCAGCTTGGAAACCCCAGGGTCTCAGCCCCAGCATTTT.

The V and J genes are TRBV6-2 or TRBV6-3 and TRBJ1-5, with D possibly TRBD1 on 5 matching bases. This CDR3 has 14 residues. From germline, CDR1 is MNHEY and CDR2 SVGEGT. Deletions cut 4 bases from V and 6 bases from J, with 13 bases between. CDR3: CASSFAQGFQPQHF. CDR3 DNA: TGTGCCAGCAGTTTCGCGCAGGGCTTTCAGCCCCAGCATTTT.

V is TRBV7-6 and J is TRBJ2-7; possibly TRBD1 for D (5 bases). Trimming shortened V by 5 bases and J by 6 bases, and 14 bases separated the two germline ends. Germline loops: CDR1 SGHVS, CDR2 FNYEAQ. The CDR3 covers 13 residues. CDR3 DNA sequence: TGTGCCAGCAGCACAAATCAGGGCGGCGAGCAGTACGTC. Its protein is CASSTNQGGEQYV.

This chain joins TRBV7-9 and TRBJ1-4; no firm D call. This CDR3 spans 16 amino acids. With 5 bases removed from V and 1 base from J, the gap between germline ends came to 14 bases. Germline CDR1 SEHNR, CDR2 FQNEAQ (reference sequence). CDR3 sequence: CASSPWEGRTNEKLFF. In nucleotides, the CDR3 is TGTGCCAGCAGCCCTTGGGAGGGCCGAACTAATGAAAAACTGTTTTTT.

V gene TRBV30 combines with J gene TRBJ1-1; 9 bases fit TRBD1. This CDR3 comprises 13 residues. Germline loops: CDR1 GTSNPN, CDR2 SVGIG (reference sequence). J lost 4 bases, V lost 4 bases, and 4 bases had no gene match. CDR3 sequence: CAWTATGGTEAFF. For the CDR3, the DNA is TGTGCCTGGACGGCGACAGGGGGCACTGAAGCTTTCTTT.

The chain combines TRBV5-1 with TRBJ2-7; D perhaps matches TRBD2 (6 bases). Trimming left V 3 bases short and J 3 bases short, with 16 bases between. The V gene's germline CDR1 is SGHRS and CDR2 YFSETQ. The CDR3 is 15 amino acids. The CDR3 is CASSSEGKSFYEQYF. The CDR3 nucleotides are TGCGCCAGCAGCTCGGAGGGGAAGTCGTTCTACGAGCAGTACTTC.

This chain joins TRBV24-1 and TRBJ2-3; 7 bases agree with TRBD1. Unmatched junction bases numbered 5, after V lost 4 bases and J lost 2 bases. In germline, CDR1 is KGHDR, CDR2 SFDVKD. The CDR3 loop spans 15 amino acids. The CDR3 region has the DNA TGTGCCACCAGTGAAATCCAGGGGGTCACAGATACGCAGTATTTT. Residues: CATSEIQGVTDTQYF.

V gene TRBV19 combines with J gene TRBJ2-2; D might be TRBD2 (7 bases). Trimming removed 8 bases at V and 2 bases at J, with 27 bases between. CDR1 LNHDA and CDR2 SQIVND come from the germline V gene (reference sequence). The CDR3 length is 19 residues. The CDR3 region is CASWKGGNAAGANTGELFF. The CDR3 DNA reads TGTGCCAGTTGGAAAGGCGGGAATGCGGCGGGGGCTAACACCGGGGAGCTGTTTTTT.

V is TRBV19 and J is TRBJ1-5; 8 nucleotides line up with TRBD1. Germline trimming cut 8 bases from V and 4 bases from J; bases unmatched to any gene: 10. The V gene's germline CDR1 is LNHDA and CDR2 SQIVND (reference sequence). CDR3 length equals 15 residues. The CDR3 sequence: CASRDGQGSNQPQHF. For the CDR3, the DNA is TGTGCCAGTCGGGACGGACAGGGCTCGAATCAGCCCCAGCATTTT.

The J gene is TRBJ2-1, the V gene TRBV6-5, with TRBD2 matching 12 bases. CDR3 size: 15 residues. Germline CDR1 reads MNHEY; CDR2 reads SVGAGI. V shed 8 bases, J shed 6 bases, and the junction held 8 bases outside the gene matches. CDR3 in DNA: TGTGCCAGCTCCCCTAGCGGGGGGGCCCGCAATGAGCAGTTCTTC. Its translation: CASSPSGGARNEQFF.

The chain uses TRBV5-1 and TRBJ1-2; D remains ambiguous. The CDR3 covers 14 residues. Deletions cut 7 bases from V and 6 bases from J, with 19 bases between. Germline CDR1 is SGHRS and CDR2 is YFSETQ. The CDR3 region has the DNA TGCGCCAGCCGGAACTCCCCGGGGTCTGATGGCTACACCTTC. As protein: CASRNSPGSDGYTF.